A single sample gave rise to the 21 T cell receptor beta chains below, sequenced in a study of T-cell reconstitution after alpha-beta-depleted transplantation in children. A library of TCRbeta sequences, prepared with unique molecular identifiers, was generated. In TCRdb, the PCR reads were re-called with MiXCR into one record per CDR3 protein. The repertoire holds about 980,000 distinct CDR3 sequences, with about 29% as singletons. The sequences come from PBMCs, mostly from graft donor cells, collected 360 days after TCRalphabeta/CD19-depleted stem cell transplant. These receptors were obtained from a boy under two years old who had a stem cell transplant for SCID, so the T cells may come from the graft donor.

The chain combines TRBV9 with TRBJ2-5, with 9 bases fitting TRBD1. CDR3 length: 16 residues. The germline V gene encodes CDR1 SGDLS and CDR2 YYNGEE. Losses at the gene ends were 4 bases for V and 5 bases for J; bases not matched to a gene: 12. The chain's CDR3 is CASSFRGQGQGETQYF. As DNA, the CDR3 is TGTGCCAGCAGCTTCCGCGGACAGGGGCAGGGGGAGACCCAGTACTTC.

CDR3 in amino acids: CASSPTAGSKETQYF. The DNA of the CDR3 is TGTGCCAGCAGCCCAACGGCAGGGTCTAAAGAGACCCAGTACTTC. The J gene is TRBJ2-5, the V gene TRBV7-6, with D perhaps TRBD1 (5 bases). The CDR3 is 15 residues long. Between the trimmed V and J ends, which lost 5 bases and 3 bases, there was a span of 16 bases. Germline CDR1 reads SGHVS; CDR2 reads FNYEAQ.

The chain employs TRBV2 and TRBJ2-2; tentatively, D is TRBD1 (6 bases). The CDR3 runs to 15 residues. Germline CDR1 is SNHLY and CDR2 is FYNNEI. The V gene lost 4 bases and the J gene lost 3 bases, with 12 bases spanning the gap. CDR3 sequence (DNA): TGTGCCAGCAGTGGGCAGGGGCGTGACACCGGGGAGCTGTTTTTT. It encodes CASSGQGRDTGELFF.

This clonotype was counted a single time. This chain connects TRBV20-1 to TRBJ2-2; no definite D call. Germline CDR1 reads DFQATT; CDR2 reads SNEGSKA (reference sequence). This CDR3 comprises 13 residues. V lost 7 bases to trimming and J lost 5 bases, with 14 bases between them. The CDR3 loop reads CSVGVFGTGELFF. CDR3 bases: TGCAGTGTTGGTGTCTTCGGGACCGGGGAGCTGTTTTTT.

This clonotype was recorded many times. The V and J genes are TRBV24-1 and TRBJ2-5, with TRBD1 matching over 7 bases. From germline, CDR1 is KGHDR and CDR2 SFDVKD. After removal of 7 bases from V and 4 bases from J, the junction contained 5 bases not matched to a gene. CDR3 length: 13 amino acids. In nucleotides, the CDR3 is TGTGCCACCAGAAGGGGGCCCGGAGAGACCCAGTACTTC. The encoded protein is CATRRGPGETQYF.

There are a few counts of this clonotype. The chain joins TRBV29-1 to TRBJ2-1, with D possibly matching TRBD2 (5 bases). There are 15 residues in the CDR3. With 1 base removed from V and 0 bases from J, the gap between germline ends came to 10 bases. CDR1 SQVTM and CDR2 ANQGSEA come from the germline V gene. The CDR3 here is CSVEGTVSSYNEQFF. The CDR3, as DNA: TGCAGCGTTGAAGGGACTGTCAGCTCCTACAATGAGCAGTTCTTC.

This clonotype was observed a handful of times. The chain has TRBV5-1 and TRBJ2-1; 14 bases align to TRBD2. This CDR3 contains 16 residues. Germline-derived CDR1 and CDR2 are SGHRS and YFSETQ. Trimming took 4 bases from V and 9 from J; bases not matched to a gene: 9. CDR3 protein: CASSSRLAGGQGEQFF. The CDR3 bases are TGCGCCAGCAGCAGTCGACTAGCGGGGGGGCAGGGTGAGCAGTTCTTC.

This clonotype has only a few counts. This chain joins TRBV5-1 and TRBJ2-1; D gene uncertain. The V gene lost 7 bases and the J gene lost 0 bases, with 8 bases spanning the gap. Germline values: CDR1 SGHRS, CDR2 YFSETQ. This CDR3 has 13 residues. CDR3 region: CASGASSYNEQFF. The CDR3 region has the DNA TGCGCCAGCGGAGCCTCCTCCTACAATGAGCAGTTCTTC.

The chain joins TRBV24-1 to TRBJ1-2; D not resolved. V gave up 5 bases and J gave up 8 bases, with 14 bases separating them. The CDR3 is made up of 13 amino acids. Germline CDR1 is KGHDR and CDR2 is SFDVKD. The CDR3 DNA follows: TGTGCCACCAGTGCCGGCCGGGGTGACGGCTACACCTTC. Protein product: CATSAGRGDGYTF.

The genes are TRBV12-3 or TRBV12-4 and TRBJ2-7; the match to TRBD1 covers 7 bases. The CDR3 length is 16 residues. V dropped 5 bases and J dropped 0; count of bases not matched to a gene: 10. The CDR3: CASSIRTGVHSYEQYF. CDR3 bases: TGTGCCAGCAGTATACGGACAGGAGTACACTCCTACGAGCAGTACTTC.

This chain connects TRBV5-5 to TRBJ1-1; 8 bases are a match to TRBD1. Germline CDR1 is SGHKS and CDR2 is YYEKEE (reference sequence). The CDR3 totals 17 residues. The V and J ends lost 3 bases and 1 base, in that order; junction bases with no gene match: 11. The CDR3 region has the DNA TGTGCCAGCAGCTGGCGGCTACGGGGACAGGCGAACACTGAAGCTTTCTTT. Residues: CASSWRLRGQANTEAFF. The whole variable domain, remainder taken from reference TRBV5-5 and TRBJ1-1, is DAGVTQSPTHLIKTRGQQVTLRCSPISGHKSVSWYQQVLGQGPQFIFQYYEKEERGRGNFPDRFSARQFPNYSSELNVNALLLGDSALYLCASSWRLRGQANTEAFFGQGTRLTVV.

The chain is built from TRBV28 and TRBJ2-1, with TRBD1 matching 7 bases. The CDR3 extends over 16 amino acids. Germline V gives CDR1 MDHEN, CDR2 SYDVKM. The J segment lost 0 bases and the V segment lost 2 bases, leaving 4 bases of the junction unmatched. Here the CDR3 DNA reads TGTGCCAGCAGTTTACAGGCAGGGGGCTCCTACAATGAGCAGTTCTTC. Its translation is CASSLQAGGSYNEQFF.

Here the CDR3 DNA reads TGTGCCACCAGCAGTGAGTTGGTTAGGGGAGCCGCGGCGGGGCAGTTCTTC. Amino acid sequence: CATSSELVRGAAAGQFF. This chain connects TRBV15 to TRBJ2-1; tentatively, D is TRBD1 or TRBD2 (5 bases each). Trimming removed 3 bases at V and 12 bases at J, with 27 bases between. Per the germline V gene, CDR1 is LNHNV and CDR2 is YYDKDF (reference sequence). This CDR3 is built from 17 residues.

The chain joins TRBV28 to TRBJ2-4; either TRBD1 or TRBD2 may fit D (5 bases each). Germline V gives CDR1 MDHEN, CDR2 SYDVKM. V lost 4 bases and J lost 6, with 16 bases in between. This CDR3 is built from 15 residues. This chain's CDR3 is CASSSEGHTGNIQYF. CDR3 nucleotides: TGTGCCAGCAGTTCCGAGGGGCACACTGGAAACATTCAGTACTTC. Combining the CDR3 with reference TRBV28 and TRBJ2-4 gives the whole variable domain DVKVTQSSRYLVKRTGEKVFLECVQDMDHENMFWYRQDPGLGLRLIYFSYDVKMKEKGDIPEGYSVSREKKERFSLILESASTNQTSMYLCASSSEGHTGNIQYFGAGTRLSVL.

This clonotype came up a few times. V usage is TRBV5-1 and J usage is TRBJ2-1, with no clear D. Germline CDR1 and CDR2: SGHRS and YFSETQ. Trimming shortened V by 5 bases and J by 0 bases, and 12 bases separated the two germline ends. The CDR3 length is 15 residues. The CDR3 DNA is TGCGCCAGCAGTGAGGCGGACCTCTCCTACAATGAGCAGTTCTTC. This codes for CASSEADLSYNEQFF. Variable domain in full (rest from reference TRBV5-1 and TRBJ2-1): KAGVTQTPRYLIKTRGQQVTLSCSPISGHRSVSWYQQTPGQGLQFLFEYFSETQRNKGNFPGRFSGRQFSNSRSEMNVSTLELGDSALYLCASSEADLSYNEQFFGPGTRLTVL.

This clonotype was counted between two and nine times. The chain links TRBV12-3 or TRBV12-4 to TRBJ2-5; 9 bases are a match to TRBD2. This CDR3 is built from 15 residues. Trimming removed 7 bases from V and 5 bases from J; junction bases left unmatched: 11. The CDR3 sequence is CASTRSGGYSETQYF. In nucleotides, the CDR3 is TGTGCCAGCACCCGGAGCGGGGGGTATTCCGAGACCCAGTACTTC.

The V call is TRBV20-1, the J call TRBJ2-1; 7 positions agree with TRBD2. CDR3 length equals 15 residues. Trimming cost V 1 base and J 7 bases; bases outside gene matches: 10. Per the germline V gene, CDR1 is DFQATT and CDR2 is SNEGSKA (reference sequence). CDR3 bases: TGCAGTGCTAGAGTGTTTGGGGGAGGGAGGAATGAGCAGTTCTTC. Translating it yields CSARVFGGGRNEQFF.

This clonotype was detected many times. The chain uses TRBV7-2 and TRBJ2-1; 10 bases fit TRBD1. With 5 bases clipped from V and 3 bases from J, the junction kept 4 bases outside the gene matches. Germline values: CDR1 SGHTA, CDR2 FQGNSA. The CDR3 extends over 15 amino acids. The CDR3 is CASSPTGGVYNEQFF. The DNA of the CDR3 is TGTGCCAGCAGCCCGACAGGGGGCGTCTACAATGAGCAGTTCTTC.

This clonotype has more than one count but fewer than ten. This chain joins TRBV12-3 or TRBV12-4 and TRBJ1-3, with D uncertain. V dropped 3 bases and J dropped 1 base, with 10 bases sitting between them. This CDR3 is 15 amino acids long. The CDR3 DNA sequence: TGTGCCAGCAGTTTCCTGGGTTTGTCTGGAAACACCATATATTTT. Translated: CASSFLGLSGNTIYF.

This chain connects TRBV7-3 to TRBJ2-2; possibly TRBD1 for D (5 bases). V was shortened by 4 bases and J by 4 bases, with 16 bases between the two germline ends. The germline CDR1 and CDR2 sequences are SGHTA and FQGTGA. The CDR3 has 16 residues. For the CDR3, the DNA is TGTGCCAGCAGCTCCCGAGCAGGGTTGGGCACCGGGGAGCTGTTTTTT. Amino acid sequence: CASSSRAGLGTGELFF.

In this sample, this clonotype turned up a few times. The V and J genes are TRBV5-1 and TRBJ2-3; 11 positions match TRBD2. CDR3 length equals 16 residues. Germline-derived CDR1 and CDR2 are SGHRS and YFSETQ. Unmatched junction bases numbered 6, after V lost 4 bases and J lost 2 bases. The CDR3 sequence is CASSQLAGASTDTQYF. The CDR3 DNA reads TGCGCCAGCAGCCAACTAGCGGGGGCCTCCACAGATACGCAGTATTTT.